The entry that follows covers one TCR beta chain sequence. The data belong to a study of blood T cell repertoires in COVID-19. The method was immunoSEQ multiplex PCR; TCRdb's version includes in-frame clones alone and lacks a portion of them. Among roughly 250,000 clones listed, 80% to 90% were seen once. The CDR3 has 15 amino acids. V shed 2 bases and J 7 bases; nucleotides not matched to a gene: 8. The germline V gene encodes CDR1 MNHEY and CDR2 SVGAGI. The sequencing sample was made of PBMCs or T cells enriched from blood (not recorded which). The TCR comes from a man in his forties or fifties who had recovered from COVID-19. The rearrangement uses TRBV6-5 and TRBJ1-2, with 9 bases that match TRBD1. CDR3 amino acids: CASSYTEGQGLGYTF. DNA of the CDR3: TGTGCCAGCAGTTACACTGAGGGACAGGGCCTTGGCTACACCTTC.